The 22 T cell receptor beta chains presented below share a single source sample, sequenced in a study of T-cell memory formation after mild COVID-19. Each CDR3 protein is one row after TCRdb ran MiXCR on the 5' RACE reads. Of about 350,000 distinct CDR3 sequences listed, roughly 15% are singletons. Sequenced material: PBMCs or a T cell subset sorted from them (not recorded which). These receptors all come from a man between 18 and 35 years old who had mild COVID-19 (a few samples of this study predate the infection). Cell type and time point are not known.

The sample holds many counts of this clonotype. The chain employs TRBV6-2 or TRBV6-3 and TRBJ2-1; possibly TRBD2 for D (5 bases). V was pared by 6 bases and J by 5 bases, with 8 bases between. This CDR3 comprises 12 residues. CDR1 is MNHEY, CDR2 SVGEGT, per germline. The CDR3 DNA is TGTGCCAGCAGCCCCGGGAACAATGAGCAGTTCTTC. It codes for CASSPGNNEQFF.

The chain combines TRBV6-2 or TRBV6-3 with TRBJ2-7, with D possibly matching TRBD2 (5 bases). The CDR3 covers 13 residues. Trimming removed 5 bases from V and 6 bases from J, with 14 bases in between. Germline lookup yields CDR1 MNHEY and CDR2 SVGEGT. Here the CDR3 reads CASSRLGEREQYV. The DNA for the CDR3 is TGTGCCAGCAGTAGACTCGGGGAGCGCGAGCAGTACGTC.

This CDR3 reads CASTRPGRSYNEQFF. CDR3 in DNA: TGTGCCAGCACCCGGCCGGGGCGCTCCTACAATGAGCAGTTCTTC. The gene calls are TRBV7-2 and TRBJ2-1; D possibly uses TRBD1 or TRBD2 (5 bases each). The V gene's germline CDR1 is SGHTA and CDR2 FQGNSA. This CDR3 contains 15 residues. V lost 7 bases to trimming and J lost 0 bases, with 13 bases between them. Together with reference TRBV7-2 and TRBJ2-1, the CDR3 gives the full variable domain: GAGVSQSPSNKVTEKGKDVELRCDPISGHTALYWYRQSLGQGLEFLIYFQGNSAPDKSGLPSDRFSAERTGGSVSTLTIQRTQQEDSAVYLCASTRPGRSYNEQFFGPGTRLTVL.

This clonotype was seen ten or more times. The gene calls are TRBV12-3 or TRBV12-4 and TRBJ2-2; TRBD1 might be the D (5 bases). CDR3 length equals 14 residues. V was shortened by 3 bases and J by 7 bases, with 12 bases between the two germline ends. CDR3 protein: CASSFGRAVGELFF. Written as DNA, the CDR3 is TGTGCCAGCAGTTTCGGCAGGGCGGTCGGGGAGCTGTTTTTT.

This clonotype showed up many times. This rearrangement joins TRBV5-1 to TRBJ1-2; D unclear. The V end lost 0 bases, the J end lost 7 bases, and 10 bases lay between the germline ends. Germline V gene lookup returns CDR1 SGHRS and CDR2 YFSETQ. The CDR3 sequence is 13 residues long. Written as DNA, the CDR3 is TGCGCCAGCAGCTTGGCAGCAAGAAGTGGCTACACCTTC. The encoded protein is CASSLAARSGYTF.

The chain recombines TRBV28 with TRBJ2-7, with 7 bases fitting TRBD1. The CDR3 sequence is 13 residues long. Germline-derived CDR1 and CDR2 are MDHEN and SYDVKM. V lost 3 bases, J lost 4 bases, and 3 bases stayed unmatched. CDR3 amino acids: CASSLGDRYEQYF. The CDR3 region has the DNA TGTGCCAGCAGTTTGGGGGACAGATACGAGCAGTACTTC. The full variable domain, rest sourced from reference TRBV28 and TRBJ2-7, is DVKVTQSSRYLVKRTGEKVFLECVQDMDHENMFWYRQDPGLGLRLIYFSYDVKMKEKGDIPEGYSVSREKKERFSLILESASTNQTSMYLCASSLGDRYEQYFGPGTRLTVT.

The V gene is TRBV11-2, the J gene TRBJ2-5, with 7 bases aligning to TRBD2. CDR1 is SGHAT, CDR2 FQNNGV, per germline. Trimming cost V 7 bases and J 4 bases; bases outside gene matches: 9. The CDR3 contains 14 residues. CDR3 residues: CASTSTGGGETQYF. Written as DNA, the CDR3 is TGTGCCAGCACTTCGACGGGGGGAGGAGAGACCCAGTACTTC.

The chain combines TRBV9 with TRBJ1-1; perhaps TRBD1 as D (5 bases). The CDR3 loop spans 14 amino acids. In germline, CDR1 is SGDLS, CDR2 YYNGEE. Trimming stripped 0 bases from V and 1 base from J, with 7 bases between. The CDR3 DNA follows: TGTGCCAGCAGCGTAGGGGGCCAGAACACTGAAGCTTTCTTT. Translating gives CASSVGGQNTEAFF.

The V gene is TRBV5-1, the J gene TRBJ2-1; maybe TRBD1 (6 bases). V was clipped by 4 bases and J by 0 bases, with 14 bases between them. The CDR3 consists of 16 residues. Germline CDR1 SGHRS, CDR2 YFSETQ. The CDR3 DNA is TGCGCCAGCAGCCTCCGGACAGCGAGCTCCTACAATGAGCAGTTCTTC. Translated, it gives CASSLRTASSYNEQFF.

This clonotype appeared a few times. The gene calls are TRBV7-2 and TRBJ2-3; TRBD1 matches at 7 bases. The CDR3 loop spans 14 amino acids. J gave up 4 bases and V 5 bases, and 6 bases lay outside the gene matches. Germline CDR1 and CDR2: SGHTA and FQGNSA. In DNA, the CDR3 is TGTGCCAGCAGCCTCAAGACAGGGTCAGATACGCAGTATTTT. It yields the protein CASSLKTGSDTQYF.

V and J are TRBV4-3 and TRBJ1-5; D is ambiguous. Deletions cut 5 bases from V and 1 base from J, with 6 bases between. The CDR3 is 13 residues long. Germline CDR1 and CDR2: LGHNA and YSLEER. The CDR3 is CASSSRSNQPQHF. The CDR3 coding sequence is TGCGCCAGCAGCTCGAGGAGCAATCAGCCCCAGCATTTT.

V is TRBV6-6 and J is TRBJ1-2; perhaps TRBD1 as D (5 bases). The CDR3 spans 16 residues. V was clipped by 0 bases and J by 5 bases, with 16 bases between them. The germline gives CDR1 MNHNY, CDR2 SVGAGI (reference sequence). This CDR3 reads CASSYSETGHTYGYTF. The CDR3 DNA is TGTGCCAGCAGTTACTCGGAAACTGGACATACTTATGGCTACACCTTC.

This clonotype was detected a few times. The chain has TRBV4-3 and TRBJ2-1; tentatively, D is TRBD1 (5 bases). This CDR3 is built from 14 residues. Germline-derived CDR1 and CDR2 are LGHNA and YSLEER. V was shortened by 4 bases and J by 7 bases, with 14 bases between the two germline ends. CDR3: CASSLSGAQNEQFF. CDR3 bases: TGCGCCAGCAGCCTTTCTGGGGCACAGAATGAGCAGTTCTTC.

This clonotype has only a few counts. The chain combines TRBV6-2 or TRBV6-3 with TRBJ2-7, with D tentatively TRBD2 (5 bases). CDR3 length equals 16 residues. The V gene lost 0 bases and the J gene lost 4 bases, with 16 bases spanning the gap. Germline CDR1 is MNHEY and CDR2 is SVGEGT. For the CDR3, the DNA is TGTGCCAGCAGTTACTCGACACTAGAACGTCGGTACGAGCAGTACTTC. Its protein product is CASSYSTLERRYEQYF.

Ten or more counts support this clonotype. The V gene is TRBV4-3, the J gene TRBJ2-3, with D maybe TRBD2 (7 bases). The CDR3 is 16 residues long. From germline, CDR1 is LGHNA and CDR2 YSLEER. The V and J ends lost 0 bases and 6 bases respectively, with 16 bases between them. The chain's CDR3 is CASSQDQGGAEDTQYF. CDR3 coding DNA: TGCGCCAGCAGCCAAGATCAAGGGGGGGCGGAGGATACGCAGTATTTT.

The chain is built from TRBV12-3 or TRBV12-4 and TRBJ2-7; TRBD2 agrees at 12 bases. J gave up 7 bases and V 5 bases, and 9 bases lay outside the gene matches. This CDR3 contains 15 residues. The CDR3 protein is CASSPRLAGVEEQYF. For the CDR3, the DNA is TGTGCCAGCAGTCCAAGACTAGCGGGAGTGGAAGAGCAGTACTTC.

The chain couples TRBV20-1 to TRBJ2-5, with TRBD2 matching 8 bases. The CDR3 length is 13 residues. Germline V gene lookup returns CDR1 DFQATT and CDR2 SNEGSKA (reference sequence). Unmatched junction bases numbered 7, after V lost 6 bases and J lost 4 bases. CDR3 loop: CSANGGGLETQYF. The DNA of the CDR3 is TGCAGTGCCAACGGCGGGGGGTTAGAGACCCAGTACTTC.

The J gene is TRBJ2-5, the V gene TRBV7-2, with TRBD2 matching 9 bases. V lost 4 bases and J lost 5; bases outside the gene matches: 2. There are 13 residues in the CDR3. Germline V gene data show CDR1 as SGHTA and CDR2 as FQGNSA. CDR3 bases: TGTGCCAGCAGCTCTGGGACTAGCGAGACCCAGTACTTC. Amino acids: CASSSGTSETQYF.

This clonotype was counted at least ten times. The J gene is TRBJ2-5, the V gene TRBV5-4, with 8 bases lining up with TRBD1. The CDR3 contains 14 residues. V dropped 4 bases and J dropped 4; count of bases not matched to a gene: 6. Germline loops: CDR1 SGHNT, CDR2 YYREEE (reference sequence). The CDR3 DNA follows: TGTGCCAGCAGCCGACAGGGGTCATCAGAGACCCAGTACTTC. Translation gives CASSRQGSSETQYF.

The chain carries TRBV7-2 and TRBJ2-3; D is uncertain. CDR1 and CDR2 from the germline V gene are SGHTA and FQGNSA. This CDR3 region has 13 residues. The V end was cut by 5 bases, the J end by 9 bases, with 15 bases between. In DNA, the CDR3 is TGTGCCAGCAGCCCCTCCGACCTGGGGACGCAGTATTTT. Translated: CASSPSDLGTQYF.

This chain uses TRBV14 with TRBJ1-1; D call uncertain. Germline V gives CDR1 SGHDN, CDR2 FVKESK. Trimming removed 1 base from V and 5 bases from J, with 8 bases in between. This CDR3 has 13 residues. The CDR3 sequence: CASSQVDQTEAFF. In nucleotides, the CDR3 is TGTGCCAGCAGCCAAGTGGATCAGACTGAAGCTTTCTTT.

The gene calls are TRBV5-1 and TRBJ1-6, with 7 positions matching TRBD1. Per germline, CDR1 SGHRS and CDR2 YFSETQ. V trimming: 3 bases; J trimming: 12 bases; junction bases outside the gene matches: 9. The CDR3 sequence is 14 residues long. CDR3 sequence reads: CASSSADRVQPLHF. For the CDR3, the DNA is TGCGCCAGCAGCTCGGCCGACAGGGTTCAACCCCTCCACTTT.